Below, one TCR beta chain is given with its context. The V gene end was trimmed by 8 bases and the J gene end by 5 bases; junction bases not matched to a gene: 7. The CDR3 extends over 14 amino acids. Germline CDR1 reads SNHLY; CDR2 reads FYNNEI. The entry originates in a study of blood T cell repertoires in COVID-19. The wider study: Some COVID-19 samples were acute and others convalescent; all came from the United States, Italy and Spain. PBMCs, B-cell-depleted T cells, or T cells provided the cDNA or gDNA that made up the material.

How the authors handled the data: Amplification of reference gene primers provided the estimated nucleated cell counts. The data were produced by immunoSEQ multiplex PCR, yet TCRdb's version contains in-frame clones alone and is incomplete. That table supplies the V and J calls and clone size; D and trimming were determined from the DNA. The sample has roughly 280,000 clones; over 75% are singletons. The TCR was taken from a woman aged 70 to 79 with acute or convalescent COVID-19. The sample was peripheral blood. This chain links TRBV2 with TRBJ2-1; 9 bases line up with TRBD1. CDR3 sequence reads: CASGTDRGNNEQFF. In DNA form, the CDR3 reads TGTGCCAGCGGGACGGACAGGGGAAACAATGAGCAGTTCTTC. The full variable domain, rest sourced from reference TRBV2 and TRBJ2-1, is EPEVTQTPSHQVTQMGQEVILRCVPISNHLYFYWYRQILGQKVEFLVSFYNNEISEKSEIFDDQFSVERPDGSNFTLKIRSTKLEDSAMYFCASGTDRGNNEQFFGPGTRLTVL.